One sample yielded the 28 T cell receptor beta chains listed below, sequenced in a study of T-cell memory formation after mild COVID-19. TCRdb ran MiXCR on the 5' RACE reads and lists one entry per CDR3 protein. This sample has about 470,000 distinct CDR3 sequences; approximately 25% occur once, and the top ten carry about an eighth. Specimen: PBMCs or a T cell subset sorted from them (not recorded which). These receptors all come from an adult woman who had mild COVID-19 (a few samples of this study predate the infection). Cell type and time point are not known.

This rearrangement joins TRBV27 to TRBJ2-1; D not certain. Per the germline V gene, CDR1 is MNHEY and CDR2 is SMNVEV (reference sequence). This CDR3 has 14 amino acids. Trimming shortened V by 6 bases and J by 12 bases, and 21 bases separated the two germline ends. In nucleotides, the CDR3 is TGTGCCAGCAGCAAAACCTACGCTGTGGGATCGCAGTTCTTC. Translation gives CASSKTYAVGSQFF.

The sample holds a few counts of this clonotype. This chain links TRBV12-3 or TRBV12-4 with TRBJ2-5; tentative D call: TRBD2 (5 bases). V lost 5 bases and J lost 2, with 6 bases in between. This CDR3 comprises 12 residues. CDR3 protein: CASSREQETQYF. In DNA form, the CDR3 reads TGTGCCAGCAGTCGGGAACAAGAGACCCAGTACTTC.

The DNA for the CDR3 is TGTGCCAGCAGCCAAGACAGGGATGGAGGCTACACCTTC. It specifies CASSQDRDGGYTF. V and J are TRBV12-3 or TRBV12-4 and TRBJ1-2; the match to TRBD1 covers 7 bases. The CDR3 is made up of 13 amino acids. The trim removed 6 bases at V and 8 bases at J, leaving 9 bases unmatched.

The chain joins TRBV5-1 to TRBJ1-5; 7 nucleotides align to TRBD1. The V gene's germline CDR1 is SGHRS and CDR2 YFSETQ. V lost 1 base to trimming and J lost 1 base; unmatched junction nucleotides: 5. The CDR3 sequence is 16 residues long. This CDR3 is CASSLWDRESNQPQHF. CDR3 coding DNA: TGCGCCAGCAGCTTGTGGGACAGAGAAAGCAATCAGCCCCAGCATTTT.

The rearrangement links TRBV5-1 to TRBJ2-1, with 9 bases fitting TRBD2. The CDR3 is 16 residues long. The trim removed 0 bases at V and 8 bases at J, leaving 9 bases unmatched. Germline loops: CDR1 SGHRS, CDR2 YFSETQ. The CDR3 loop reads CASSLARGGGAHEQFF. For the CDR3, the DNA is TGCGCCAGCAGCTTGGCCAGGGGCGGGGGGGCCCATGAGCAGTTCTTC.

The chain combines TRBV5-6 with TRBJ1-2; D uncertain. The CDR3 contains 14 residues. The V gene's germline CDR1 is SGHDT and CDR2 YYEEEE. The V gene lost 0 bases and the J gene lost 3 bases, with 9 bases spanning the gap. CDR3 protein: CASSLEGLDYGYTF. CDR3 bases: TGTGCCAGCAGCTTGGAAGGGCTGGACTATGGCTACACCTTC. Full variable domain (rest looked up from reference TRBV5-6 and TRBJ1-2): DAGVTQSPTHLIKTRGQQVTLRCSPKSGHDTVSWYQQALGQGPQFIFQYYEEEERQRGNFPDRFSGHQFPNYSSELNVNALLLGDSALYLCASSLEGLDYGYTFGSGTRLTVV.

This clonotype was picked up a small number of times. The chain uses TRBV23-1 and TRBJ2-7; D is undetermined. TRBV23-1 counts as an open reading frame of uncertain function. The ends were cut back, 9 bases at V and 3 bases at J, with 21 bases in the middle. The CDR3 contains 15 residues. In nucleotides, the CDR3 is TGCGCCAGTTTTAGCATGTCTGGACCATTCTACGAGCAGTACTTC. This codes for CASFSMSGPFYEQYF.

This clonotype was seen many times. This chain connects TRBV24-1 to TRBJ2-2, with no clear D. The CDR3 loop spans 15 amino acids. The V end was cut by 5 bases, the J end by 2 bases, with 11 bases between. Germline V gene sequence: CDR1 KGHDR, CDR2 SFDVKD. The CDR3 loop reads CATSALDGNTGELFF. In nucleotides, the CDR3 is TGTGCCACCAGTGCTCTGGACGGAAACACCGGGGAGCTGTTTTTT.

This clonotype was seen more than once but under ten times. The CDR3 region has the DNA TGTGCCAGCAGCCAAGCCCATAGCGACGAGCAGTACTTC. Protein sequence: CASSQAHSDEQYF. The gene calls are TRBV3-1 and TRBJ2-7; a weak D match, TRBD2 (5 bases). V was pared by 1 base and J by 5 bases, with 9 bases between. The CDR3 spans 13 residues. Germline CDR1 and CDR2: LGHDT and YNNKEL (reference sequence).

J is TRBJ1-2 and V is TRBV29-1; no clear D gene. The V end lost 4 bases, the J end lost 2 bases, and 14 bases lay between the germline ends. Per germline, CDR1 SQVTM and CDR2 ANQGSEA. The CDR3 has 14 residues. This chain's CDR3 is CSVGDPAGNYGYTF. In DNA form, the CDR3 reads TGCAGCGTTGGGGATCCGGCGGGGAACTATGGCTACACCTTC.

The sample holds a few counts of this clonotype. V gene TRBV10-3 combines with J gene TRBJ2-7; 7 bases align to TRBD1. This CDR3 comprises 12 residues. V lost 9 bases and J lost 0; bases outside the gene matches: 2. Germline V gene lookup returns CDR1 ENHRY and CDR2 SYGVKD. The CDR3 here is CAMGQSSYEQYF. CDR3 DNA sequence: TGTGCCATGGGACAGAGCTCCTACGAGCAGTACTTC.

This clonotype has more than one count but fewer than ten. The rearrangement uses TRBV7-9 and TRBJ1-1, with D unresolved. CDR3 length: 14 amino acids. Trimming removed 6 bases at V and 2 bases at J, with 13 bases between. The germline V gene has CDR1 SEHNR and CDR2 FQNEAQ (reference sequence). The CDR3 coding sequence is TGTGCCAGCAGGGCAGGAAGAGATAACACTGAAGCTTTCTTT. Encoded protein: CASRAGRDNTEAFF.

This clonotype was seen ten or more times. This chain links TRBV20-1 with TRBJ2-1; 8 bases agree with TRBD2. This CDR3 is 14 amino acids long. Germline V gene sequence: CDR1 DFQATT, CDR2 SNEGSKA (reference sequence). V lost 6 bases, J lost 5 bases, and 9 bases stayed unmatched. CDR3 amino acids: CSAPHIAGNNEQFF. The CDR3 DNA follows: TGCAGTGCCCCTCACATAGCGGGAAACAATGAGCAGTTCTTC.

The chain carries TRBV3-1 and TRBJ1-4, with 8 bases fitting TRBD1. Germline assignment: CDR1 LGHDT and CDR2 YNNKEL (reference sequence). V trimming: 0 bases; J trimming: 7 bases; junction bases outside the gene matches: 10. The CDR3 covers 17 residues. The chain's CDR3 is CASSQDETGVRGEKLFF. In DNA form, the CDR3 reads TGTGCCAGCAGCCAAGACGAGACAGGGGTTCGGGGTGAAAAACTGTTTTTT.

In its sample, this clonotype was seen a few times. The J gene is TRBJ2-7, the V gene TRBV10-3; TRBD2 aligns across 8 bases. CDR1 is ENHRY, CDR2 SYGVKD, per germline. After removal of 10 bases from V and 2 bases from J, the junction contained 7 bases not matched to a gene. The CDR3 contains 13 residues. CDR3 coding DNA: TGTGCCAACAATAGCGGGATAACCTACGAGCAGTACTTC. Translated, it gives CANNSGITYEQYF.

The chain recombines TRBV29-1 with TRBJ2-4, with a weak D call TRBD1 (7 bases). This CDR3 contains 15 residues. The germline V gene has CDR1 SQVTM and CDR2 ANQGSEA. Trimming took 5 bases from V and 0 from J, leaving 14 bases between them. CDR3 in DNA: TGCAGCGTTCGGGTGCAGGGGGGAGCCAAAAACATTCAGTACTTC. Amino acids: CSVRVQGGAKNIQYF.

This chain links TRBV5-1 with TRBJ2-1; 10 nucleotides align to TRBD2. J was trimmed by 8 bases and V by 5 bases; bases with no gene match: 7. The CDR3 length is 14 residues. The germline CDR1 and CDR2 sequences are SGHRS and YFSETQ. The CDR3 sequence is CASSDSGGRYEQFF. CDR3 nucleotide sequence: TGCGCCAGCAGTGATAGCGGGGGGCGGTATGAGCAGTTCTTC.

J is TRBJ1-1 and V is TRBV10-2; no firm D call. CDR3 size: 13 residues. The germline CDR1 and CDR2 sequences are WSHSY and SAAADI. V gave up 6 bases and J gave up 10 bases, with 18 bases separating them. The CDR3 DNA follows: TGCGCCAGCAGCACCTTGTATCAACCGGGAGCTTTCTTT. This encodes CASSTLYQPGAFF.

In this sample, this clonotype turned up a few times. The chain joins TRBV5-6 to TRBJ2-7; TRBD1 matches 10 bases. Trimming at V came to 4 bases and at J to 0 bases, leaving 7 bases not matched to a gene. The germline CDR1 and CDR2 sequences are SGHDT and YYEEEE. The length of the CDR3 is 16 residues. The CDR3 protein is CASSEGTGALSYEQYF. DNA for the CDR3: TGTGCCAGCAGCGAAGGGACAGGGGCCCTCTCCTACGAGCAGTACTTC.

This clonotype turned up a few times. The chain recombines TRBV10-3 with TRBJ2-3; unclear D gene. The germline V gene encodes CDR1 ENHRY and CDR2 SYGVKD. The V end was cut by 6 bases, the J end by 0 bases, with 7 bases between. CDR3 length equals 13 residues. The CDR3 DNA reads TGTGCCATCAGAGGGCGAAGCACAGATACGCAGTATTTT. It translates to CAIRGRSTDTQYF.

The genes are TRBV5-1 and TRBJ2-7; TRBD1 agrees at 8 bases. This CDR3 comprises 15 residues. The V segment lost 4 bases and the J segment 3 bases; nucleotides outside the gene matches: 9. Germline assignment: CDR1 SGHRS and CDR2 YFSETQ. The CDR3 bases are TGCGCCAGCAGCAAAAGAGGGACAGGAATCTACGAGCAGTACTTC. Translation: CASSKRGTGIYEQYF.

The V call is TRBV4-1, the J call TRBJ2-7; TRBD2 might be the D (5 bases). The CDR3 contains 12 residues. In germline, CDR1 is MGHRA, CDR2 YSYEKL. V lost 9 bases, J lost 5 bases, and 14 bases lay in between. The CDR3 DNA is TGCGCCAGTAACGGTGCTAGCAACGAGCAGTACTTC. Protein: CASNGASNEQYF.

The J gene is TRBJ2-2, the V gene TRBV20-1; D is unclear. Germline CDR1 DFQATT, CDR2 SNEGSKA (reference sequence). The V gene lost 4 bases and the J gene lost 1 base, with 10 bases spanning the gap. The CDR3 is 14 amino acids. CDR3 sequence (DNA): TGCAGTGCTACGGGCCCCAGGAACACCGGGGAGCTGTTTTTT. Amino acids: CSATGPRNTGELFF.

This chain links TRBV10-3 with TRBJ2-7; 10 bases align to TRBD1. CDR3 size: 15 residues. The germline CDR1 and CDR2 sequences are ENHRY and SYGVKD. With V trimmed by 6 bases and J by 6 bases, 11 bases remained unmatched. Written as DNA, the CDR3 is TGTGCCATCAGCCATCTAGCTAGGACAGGGGGCGAGCAGTACTTC. It yields the protein CAISHLARTGGEQYF.

This clonotype was counted only a few times. This rearrangement joins TRBV28 to TRBJ1-1, with TRBD1 matching over 7 bases. Germline V lookup: CDR1 MDHEN, CDR2 SYDVKM. V gave up 4 bases and J gave up 4 bases; unmatched junction bases: 15. The CDR3 consists of 17 residues. The CDR3 loop reads CASSSFPATGMGTEAFF. CDR3 nucleotides: TGTGCCAGCAGTTCCTTTCCGGCGACAGGGATGGGCACTGAAGCTTTCTTT.

This clonotype was seen only a few times. This chain connects TRBV20-1 to TRBJ1-1; TRBD1 might be the D (6 bases). The CDR3 runs to 13 residues. CDR1 is DFQATT, CDR2 SNEGSKA, per germline (reference sequence). Trimming cost V 5 bases and J 4 bases, with 14 bases left between them. The CDR3 here is CSAGTGSSTEAFF. As DNA, the CDR3 is TGCAGTGCTGGTACAGGGTCTAGCACTGAAGCTTTCTTT.

This clonotype was detected many times. V and J are TRBV3-1 and TRBJ2-2, with D perhaps matching TRBD2 (5 bases). This CDR3 has 16 amino acids. The V and J ends lost 2 bases and 4 bases respectively, with 14 bases between them. CDR1 is LGHDT, CDR2 YNNKEL, per germline (reference sequence). The CDR3 DNA sequence: TGTGCCAGCAGCCAAAATCCGGAGGCCGTCACCGGGGAGCTGTTTTTT. Its protein product is CASSQNPEAVTGELFF.

The chain has TRBV20-1 and TRBJ2-1, with a weak D call TRBD1 (5 bases). This CDR3 has 17 residues. Germline CDR1 DFQATT, CDR2 SNEGSKA (reference sequence). Trimming removed 6 bases at V and 0 bases at J, with 21 bases between. The CDR3 here is CSAPPKGILGSYNEQFF. DNA of the CDR3: TGCAGTGCCCCCCCGAAGGGGATCCTAGGCTCCTACAATGAGCAGTTCTTC.